What follows is one T cell receptor beta chain and its context. This entry comes from a study of blood T cell repertoires in COVID-19. Across the study: Samples came from the United States, Italy and Spain, spanning acute and convalescent COVID-19. T cells, B-cell-depleted T cells, or PBMCs provided the cDNA or gDNA that served as material.

Sequenced by immunoSEQ multiplex PCR; TCRdb stores in-frame clones only, minus some. Of over 350,000 clones listed, 88% were seen once; the top ten hold 0.95% to 1%. Germline CDR1 is SQVTM and CDR2 is ANQGSEA. This CDR3 is 14 amino acids long. V dropped 3 bases and J dropped 5 bases, with 16 bases sitting between them. Individuals aged about 18 to 95 years were recruited from 20 to 25 US areas. Assignment of participants to cohorts was predicated upon participant-reported clinical history. The specimen was PBMCs or T cells enriched from blood (not recorded which). The gene calls are TRBV29-1 and TRBJ2-5, with a weak D call TRBD1 (5 bases). The origin of this receptor is a woman aged 25 to 45 with acute COVID-19. DNA of the CDR3: TGCAGCGTTGAGACACCCAGGGATGGGGAGACCCAGTACTTC. It codes for CSVETPRDGETQYF.